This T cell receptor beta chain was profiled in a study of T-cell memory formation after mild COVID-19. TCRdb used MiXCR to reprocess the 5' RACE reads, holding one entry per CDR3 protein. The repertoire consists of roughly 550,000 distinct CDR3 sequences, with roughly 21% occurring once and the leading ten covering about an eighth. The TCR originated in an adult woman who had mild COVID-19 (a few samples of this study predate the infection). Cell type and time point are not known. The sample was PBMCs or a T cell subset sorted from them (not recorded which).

CDR3: CASRRGRASGTFQETQYF. In nucleotides, the CDR3 is TGCGCCAGCCGACGAGGAAGGGCTAGCGGTACTTTTCAAGAGACCCAGTACTTC. The V and J genes are TRBV5-1 and TRBJ2-5, with TRBD2 matching over 7 bases. CDR1 SGHRS and CDR2 YFSETQ come from the germline V gene. V dropped 7 bases and J dropped 2; count of bases not matched to a gene: 20. The CDR3 has 18 residues.